The rows below give T cell receptor beta chains drawn from one sample of a study of shared clonotypes between healthy human individuals. The assay was immunoSEQ multiplex PCR, and TCRdb's table has in-frame clones only and misses some. The sample records a few million clones, more than 80% being singletons. The sample was naive CD4+ T cells from PBMCs. These receptors were collected from a man younger than 35 in good health. Some clones in this sample may be carry-over from other donors' samples. The CDR3 runs from the conserved cysteine through the conserved F or W. A D gene is named only where the DNA matches it firmly. Size tells how often a clone was seen (once, few, many) or the class of an expanded clone, and some rows leave it out.

J: TRBJ1-5
size: NA
D: NA
V: TRBV2
CDR3: CASSELGYSNQPQHF
DNA: TGTGCCAGCAGTGAACTCGGTTATAGCAATCAGCCCCAGCATTTT

J: TRBJ1-1
size: NA
D: NA
V: TRBV7-2
CDR3: CASSLVGALNTEAFF
DNA: TGTGCCAGCAGCTTAGTCGGGGCGCTGAACACTGAAGCTTTCTTT

J: TRBJ2-1
size: NA
D: TRBD2
V: TRBV11-3
CDR3: CASSSTSGTRNNEQFF
DNA: TGTGCCAGCAGCTCGACTTCTGGGACTAGGAACAATGAGCAGTTCTTC

J: TRBJ1-1
size: NA
D: TRBD1
V: TRBV30
CDR3: CAWSRGTGGSEAFF
DNA: TGTGCCTGGAGCCGAGGGACAGGGGGGAGTGAAGCTTTCTTT

J: TRBJ1-1
size: NA
D: NA
V: TRBV28
CDR3: CASSVTVNTEAFF
DNA: TGTGCCAGCAGCGTAACAGTGAACACTGAAGCTTTCTTT

J: TRBJ2-3
size: NA
D: NA
V: TRBV7-2
CDR3: CASSLYLGSTDTQYF
DNA: TGTGCCAGCAGCTTATATTTGGGCAGCACAGATACGCAGTATTTT

J: TRBJ2-1
size: NA
D: TRBD2
V: TRBV5-1
CDR3: CASSLGGRGYNEQFF
DNA: TGCGCCAGCAGCTTGGGTGGGAGGGGCTACAATGAGCAGTTCTTC

J: TRBJ1-2
size: once
D: NA
V: TRBV30
CDR3: CAWQKGVGGDYGYTF
DNA: TGTGCCTGGCAGAAAGGGGTGGGCGGTGACTATGGCTACACCTTC

J: TRBJ2-5
size: NA
D: NA
V: TRBV7-2
CDR3: CASSFGRHQETQYF
DNA: TGTGCCAGCAGCTTCGGGAGACACCAAGAGACCCAGTACTTC

J: TRBJ1-3
size: few
D: NA
V: TRBV4-1
CDR3: CASSQGGFVDTIYF
DNA: TGCGCCAGCAGCCAAGGAGGCTTTGTGGACACCATATATTTT

J: TRBJ2-5
size: NA
D: NA
V: TRBV6-6
CDR3: CASSYQRPQETQYF
DNA: TGTGCCAGCAGTTACCAGCGGCCCCAAGAGACCCAGTACTTC

J: TRBJ2-4
size: NA
D: NA
V: TRBV5-6
CDR3: CASSLVGGIQYF
DNA: TGTGCCAGCAGCTTGGTAGGCGGCATTCAGTACTTC

J: TRBJ2-5
size: NA
D: NA
V: TRBV7-8
CDR3: CASSLVGLGEETQYF
DNA: TGTGCCAGCAGCTTAGTAGGCCTAGGGGAAGAGACCCAGTACTTC

J: TRBJ1-5
size: NA
D: NA
V: TRBV28
CDR3: CASSDLRGDSNQPQHF
DNA: TGTGCCAGCAGTGACCTAAGGGGGGATAGCAATCAGCCCCAGCATTTT